This T cell receptor (beta chain) was recovered during a study of blood T cells in healthy people across ages. Study at large: About one barcoded beta molecule per two T cells was the capture yield of template switching.

The sample holds a few counts of this clonotype. A J-beta primer mix and a sample-barcoded 5' primer were used in a second PCR of about 7 to 12 cycles. In TCRdb, the 5' RACE reads were re-called with MiXCR into one record per CDR3 protein. Of over 1.5 million distinct CDR3 sequences in the sample, just under 50% are singletons; the top ten hold approximately 2.1%. The trim removed 3 bases at V and 2 bases at J, leaving 3 bases unmatched. This CDR3 is 14 amino acids long. Germline values: CDR1 SGHTA, CDR2 FQGNSA. The chain is built from TRBV7-2 and TRBJ2-5; TRBD1 agrees at 7 bases. The clonotype comes from a woman aged 40 to 55 in good health. The source material was blood. In nucleotides, the CDR3 is TGTGCCAGCAGCTTCGGACAGGCTCAAGAGACCCAGTACTTC. Encoded protein: CASSFGQAQETQYF.